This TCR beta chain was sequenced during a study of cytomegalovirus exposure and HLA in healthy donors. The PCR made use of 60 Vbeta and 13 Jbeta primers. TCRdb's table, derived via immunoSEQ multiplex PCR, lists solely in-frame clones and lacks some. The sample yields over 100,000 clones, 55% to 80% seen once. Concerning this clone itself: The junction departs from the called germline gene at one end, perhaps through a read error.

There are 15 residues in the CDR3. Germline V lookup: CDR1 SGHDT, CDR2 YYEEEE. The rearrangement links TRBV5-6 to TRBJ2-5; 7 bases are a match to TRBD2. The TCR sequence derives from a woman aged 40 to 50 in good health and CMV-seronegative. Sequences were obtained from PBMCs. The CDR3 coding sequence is TGTGCCAGCAGTTTGGGCGGGGGATGGCAAGAGACCCAGTACTTC. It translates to CASSLGGGWQETQYF.